This record covers a single T cell receptor beta chain. This CDR3 contains 12 residues. Trimming at V came to 7 bases and at J to 4 bases, leaving 6 bases not matched to a gene. Germline V gene data show CDR1 as SQVTM and CDR2 as ANQGSEA. The data stem from a study of technical replicates of blood from a few donors. The protocol was immunoSEQ multiplex PCR, while the TCRdb copy is restricted to in-frame clones and leaves out a portion. Here the sample spans about 82,000 clones, approximately 96% being singletons. The chain recombines TRBV29-1 with TRBJ2-7, with 8 bases matching TRBD1. The receptor was isolated from a human donor in good health. The sample consisted of T cells isolated from PBMCs. CDR3 in DNA: TGCAGCGCCGGACAGGGCGAATACGAGCAGTACTTC. It specifies CSAGQGEYEQYF.